This TCR beta chain was recovered during a study of human T cells and chemical hapten exposure. For the study at large: TCR yields per sample varied, mainly owing to small pooled library volume differences. Overall study results and limits: TCRs at a frequency above 1 in 1000 stayed unchanged with DPC sensitization.

The CDR3 is made up of 17 amino acids. The ends lost 0 bases at V and 3 bases at J; junction bases unmatched: 5. Looked up from germline, CDR1 is SGHRS and CDR2 is YFSETQ. Total RNA was isolated from unfractionated whole blood. One entry per CDR3 protein results from TCRdb running MiXCR on the 5' RACE reads. The sample lists about 140,000 distinct CDR3 sequences; roughly 4% were seen once. This clonotype was seen ten or more times. What it recognizes is unknown. The chain carries TRBV5-1 and TRBJ1-6, with 8 bases aligning to TRBD1. This TCR derives from a female donor in good health. This CDR3 reads CASSLETGTGYNSPLHF. DNA for the CDR3: TGCGCCAGCAGCTTGGAGACCGGGACAGGCTATAATTCACCCCTCCACTTT.